This T cell receptor beta chain was obtained from a study of monozygotic twins with inflammatory bowel disease. The CDR3 loop spans 13 amino acids. CDR1 is SGHVS and CDR2 is FNYEAQ in the germline V gene. Points on this clonotype: Its matching antigen is unknown.

Findings and caveats of the study: Especially with disease activity, IBD patients shared fewer clonotypes with others than healthy twins did. Nothing supported a single strong signal or clonotype that was associated with IBD.

TCRdb reprocessed the 5' RACE reads and keeps a single row for each CDR3 protein, giving no DNA. Its clone listing holds roughly 150,000 distinct CDR3 sequences. One blood sample of approximately 2.7 ml was taken from each donor. Unsorted whole blood yielded the total RNA, with T cells left unselected. The source of this sequence is a human donor with ulcerative colitis or Crohn's disease, or a healthy co-twin of an affected twin (not recorded which). The rearrangement uses TRBV7-6 and TRBJ2-2. Input material: blood. CDR3 residues: CASSFNSAGELFF.